This TCR beta chain is drawn from a study of CD4+ T cells in melanoma. The study's findings and limits: Neoantigen-specific CD4+ T cells in melanoma reportedly had diverse differentiation states. A reported correlation linked neoantigen-specific CD4+ T cells to CD8+, macrophage and B cell function.

The CDR3 runs 13 residues. The germline gives CDR1 MNHEY, CDR2 SVGAGI. Trimming cost V 8 bases and J 0 bases, with 8 bases left between them. This clone was counted only a few times. Antigen: not known. Using immunoSEQ multiplex PCR, the repertoire was profiled, and TCRdb retains in-frame clones only, with some absent. The sample includes roughly 110,000 clones, 92% seen only once; the top ten take about 3.5%. The clonotype originates from a human donor with melanoma. The sequencing sample was made of peripheral blood. The chain has TRBV6-5 and TRBJ1-3; no firm D call. The CDR3 here is CASAGYSGNTIYF. CDR3 DNA: TGTGCCAGCGCCGGGTACTCTGGAAACACCATATATTTT.